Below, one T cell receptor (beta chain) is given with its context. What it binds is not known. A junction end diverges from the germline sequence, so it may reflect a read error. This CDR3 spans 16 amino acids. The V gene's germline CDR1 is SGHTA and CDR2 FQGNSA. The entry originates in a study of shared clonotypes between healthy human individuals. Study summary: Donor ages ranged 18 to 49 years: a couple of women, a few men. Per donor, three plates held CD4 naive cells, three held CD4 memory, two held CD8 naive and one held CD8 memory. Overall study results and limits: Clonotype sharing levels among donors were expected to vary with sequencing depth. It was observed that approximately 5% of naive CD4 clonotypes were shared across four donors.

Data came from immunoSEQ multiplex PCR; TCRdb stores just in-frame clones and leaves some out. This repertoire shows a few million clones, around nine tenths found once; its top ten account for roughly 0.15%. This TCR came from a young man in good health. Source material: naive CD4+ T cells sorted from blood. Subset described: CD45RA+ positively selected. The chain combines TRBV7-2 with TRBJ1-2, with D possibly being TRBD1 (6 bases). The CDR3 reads CASNLGPTGIGYGYTF. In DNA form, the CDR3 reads TGTGCCAGCAACTTAGGCCCTACAGGGATTGGCTATGGCTACACCTTC.